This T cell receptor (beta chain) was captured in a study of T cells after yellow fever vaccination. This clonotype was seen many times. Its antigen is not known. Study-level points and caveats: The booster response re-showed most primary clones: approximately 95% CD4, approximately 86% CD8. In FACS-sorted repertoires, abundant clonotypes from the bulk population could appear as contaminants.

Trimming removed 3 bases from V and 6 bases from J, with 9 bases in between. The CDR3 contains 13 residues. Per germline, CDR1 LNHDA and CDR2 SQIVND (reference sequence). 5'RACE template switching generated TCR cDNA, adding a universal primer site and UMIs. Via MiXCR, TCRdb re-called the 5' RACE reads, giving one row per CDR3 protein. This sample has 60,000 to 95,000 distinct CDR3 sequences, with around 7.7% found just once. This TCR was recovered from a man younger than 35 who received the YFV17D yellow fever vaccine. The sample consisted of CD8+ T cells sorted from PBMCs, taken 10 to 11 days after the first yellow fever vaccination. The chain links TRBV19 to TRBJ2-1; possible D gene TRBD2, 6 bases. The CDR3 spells CASSIGTANEQFF. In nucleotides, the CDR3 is TGTGCCAGTAGTATCGGGACTGCCAATGAGCAGTTCTTC. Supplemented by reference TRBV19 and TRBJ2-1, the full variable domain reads DGGITQSPKYLFRKEGQNVTLSCEQNLNHDAMYWYRQDPGQGLRLIYYSQIVNDFQKGDIAEGYSVSREKKESFPLTVTSAQKNPTAFYLCASSIGTANEQFFGPGTRLTVL.